The T cell receptor beta chain described here comes from a study of regulatory T cells in long-lasting Graves disease. Overall study: The antithyroid drugs taken by newly diagnosed Graves' patients had been used for under 3 months.

The germline V gene has CDR1 SNHLY and CDR2 FYNNEI. The CDR3 has 15 amino acids. Trimming cost V 8 bases and J 0 bases, with 14 bases left between them. General study results and limits: Persistent Graves' patients had lower TCR diversity than newly diagnosed ones.

Combining iRepertoire HTBI primers with Arm-PCR of CDR3 regions, the authors built TCR beta libraries. Using its own MiXCR run on the multiplex PCR reads, TCRdb lists one record per CDR3 protein. The table has around 400,000 distinct CDR3 sequences, about an eighth seen once; the top ten hold approximately 20%. Time point reported: newly diagnosed GD, antithyroid drugs for less than 3 months. PBMC RNA served as the TCR library source. As for this clonotype: The antigen remains unidentified. This may come from a read error, since a much larger clone is one base off.

The same sample was also studied in work on T cells in Graves' hyperthyroidism and ophthalmopathy. Per that paper: Each patient was aged 18 to 65 and had newly diagnosed hyperthyroidism of under 2 months' duration. Most clonotypes expanded in the thyroid (above 0.001) were also present in blood.

The chain links TRBV2 to TRBJ1-3; D is undetermined. This specimen consisted of peripheral blood mononuclear cells (PBMCs), obtained at new diagnosis, from a patient treated with antithyroid drugs. The TCR originated in a woman between 18 and 29 years old with Graves disease. The CDR3: CASSPLSLSGNTIYF. The CDR3 DNA reads TGTGCCAGCTCCCCGCTCTCACTCTCTGGAAACACCATATATTTT.